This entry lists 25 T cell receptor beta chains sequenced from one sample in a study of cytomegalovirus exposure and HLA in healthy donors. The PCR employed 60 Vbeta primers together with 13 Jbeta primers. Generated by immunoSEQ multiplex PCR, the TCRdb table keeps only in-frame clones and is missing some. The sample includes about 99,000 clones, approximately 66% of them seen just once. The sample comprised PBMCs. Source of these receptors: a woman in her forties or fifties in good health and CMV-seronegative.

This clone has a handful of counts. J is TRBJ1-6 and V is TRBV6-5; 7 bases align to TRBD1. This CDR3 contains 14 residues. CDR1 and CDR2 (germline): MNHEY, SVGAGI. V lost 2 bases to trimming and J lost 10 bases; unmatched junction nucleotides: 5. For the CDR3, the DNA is TGTGCCAGCAGTTACCGGGACAGCTCATCACCCCTCCACTTT. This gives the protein CASSYRDSSSPLHF.

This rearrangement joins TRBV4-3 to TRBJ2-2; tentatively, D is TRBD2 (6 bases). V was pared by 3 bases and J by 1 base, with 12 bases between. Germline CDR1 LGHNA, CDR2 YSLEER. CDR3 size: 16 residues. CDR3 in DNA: TGCGCCAGCAGCCACCCTAGCGAGAGGAACACCGGGGAGCTGTTTTTT. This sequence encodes CASSHPSERNTGELFF.

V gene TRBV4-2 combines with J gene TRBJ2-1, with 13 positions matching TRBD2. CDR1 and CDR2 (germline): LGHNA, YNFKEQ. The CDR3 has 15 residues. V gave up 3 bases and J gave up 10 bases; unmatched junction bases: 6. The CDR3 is CASSHGLAGVGEQFF. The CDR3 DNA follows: TGTGCCAGCAGCCACGGACTAGCGGGAGTAGGGGAGCAGTTCTTC.

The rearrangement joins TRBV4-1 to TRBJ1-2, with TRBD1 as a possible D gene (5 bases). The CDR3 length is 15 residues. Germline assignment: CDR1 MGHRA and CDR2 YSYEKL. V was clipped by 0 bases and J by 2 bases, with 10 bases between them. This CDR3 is CASSQESTVNYGYTF. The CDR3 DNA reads TGCGCCAGCAGCCAAGAGTCGACAGTAAACTATGGCTACACCTTC.

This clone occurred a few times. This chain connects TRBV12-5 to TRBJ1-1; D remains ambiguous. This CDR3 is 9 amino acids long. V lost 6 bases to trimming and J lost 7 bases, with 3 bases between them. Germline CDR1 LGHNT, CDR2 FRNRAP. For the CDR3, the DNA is TGTGCTAGTGGCCTTGAAGCTTTCTTT. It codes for CASGLEAFF.

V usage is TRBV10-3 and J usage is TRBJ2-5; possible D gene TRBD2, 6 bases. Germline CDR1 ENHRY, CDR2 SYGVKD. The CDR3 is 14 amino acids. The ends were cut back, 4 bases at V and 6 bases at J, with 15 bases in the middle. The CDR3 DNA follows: TGTGCCATCAGTGCTTCGGCTAGCGAGCAGACCCAGTACTTC. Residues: CAISASASEQTQYF.

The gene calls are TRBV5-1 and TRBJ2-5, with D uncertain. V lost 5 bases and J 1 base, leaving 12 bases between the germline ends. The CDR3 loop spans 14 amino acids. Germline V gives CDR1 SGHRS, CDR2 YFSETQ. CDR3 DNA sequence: TGCGCCAGCAGGGTTCTAGAACGCCAAGAGACCCAGTACTTC. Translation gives CASRVLERQETQYF.

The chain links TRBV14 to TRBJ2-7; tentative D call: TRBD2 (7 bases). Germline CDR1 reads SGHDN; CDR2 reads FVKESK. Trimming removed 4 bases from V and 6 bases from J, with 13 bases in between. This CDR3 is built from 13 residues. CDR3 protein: CASSPEGGSEQYF. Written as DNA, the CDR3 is TGTGCCAGCAGCCCCGAGGGGGGGTCCGAGCAGTACTTC.

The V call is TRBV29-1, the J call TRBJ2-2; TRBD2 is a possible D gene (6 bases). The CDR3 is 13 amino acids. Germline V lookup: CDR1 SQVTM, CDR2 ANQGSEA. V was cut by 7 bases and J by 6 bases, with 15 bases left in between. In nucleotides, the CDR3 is TGCAGCGCCCGGTCCCGGGAGCCCGGGGAGCTGTTTTTT. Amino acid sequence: CSARSREPGELFF.

CDR3 DNA sequence: TGTGCCAGCAGCCCACTAGTCTCCCAAGAGACCCAGTACTTC. Residues: CASSPLVSQETQYF. The chain joins TRBV7-9 to TRBJ2-5; D is perhaps TRBD2 (5 bases). This CDR3 contains 14 residues. V lost 5 bases and J 1 base, leaving 11 bases between the germline ends. Germline lookup yields CDR1 SEHNR and CDR2 FQNEAQ (reference sequence).

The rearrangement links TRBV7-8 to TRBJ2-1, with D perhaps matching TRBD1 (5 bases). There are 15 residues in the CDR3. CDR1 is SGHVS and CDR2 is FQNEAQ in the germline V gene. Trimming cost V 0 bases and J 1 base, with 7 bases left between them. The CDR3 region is CASSLARVSYNEQFF. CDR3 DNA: TGTGCCAGCAGCTTAGCCAGGGTTTCCTACAATGAGCAGTTCTTC.

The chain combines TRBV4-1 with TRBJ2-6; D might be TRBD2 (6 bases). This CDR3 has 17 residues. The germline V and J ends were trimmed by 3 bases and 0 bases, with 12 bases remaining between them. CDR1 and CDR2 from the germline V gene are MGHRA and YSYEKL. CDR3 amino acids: CASSHPLGGSGANVLTF. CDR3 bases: TGCGCCAGCAGCCACCCTCTCGGGGGCTCTGGGGCCAACGTCCTGACTTTC.

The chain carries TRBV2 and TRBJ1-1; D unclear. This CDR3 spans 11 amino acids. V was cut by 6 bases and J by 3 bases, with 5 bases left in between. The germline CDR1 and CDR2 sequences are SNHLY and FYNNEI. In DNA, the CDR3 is TGTGCCAGCAGGCAGTACACTGAAGCTTTCTTT. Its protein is CASRQYTEAFF.

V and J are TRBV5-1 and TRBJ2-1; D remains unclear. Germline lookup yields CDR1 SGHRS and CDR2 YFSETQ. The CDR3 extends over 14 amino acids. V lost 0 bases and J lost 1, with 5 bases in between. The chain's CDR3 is CASSLGASYNEQFF. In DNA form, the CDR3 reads TGCGCCAGCAGCTTGGGAGCATCCTACAATGAGCAGTTCTTC.

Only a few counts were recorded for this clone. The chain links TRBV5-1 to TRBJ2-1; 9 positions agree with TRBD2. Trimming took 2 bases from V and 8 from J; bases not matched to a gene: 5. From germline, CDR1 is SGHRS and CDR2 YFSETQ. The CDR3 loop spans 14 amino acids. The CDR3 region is CASSFAGGRDEQFF. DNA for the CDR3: TGCGCCAGCAGCTTCGCGGGAGGGCGTGATGAGCAGTTCTTC. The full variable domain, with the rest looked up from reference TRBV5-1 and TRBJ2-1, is KAGVTQTPRYLIKTRGQQVTLSCSPISGHRSVSWYQQTPGQGLQFLFEYFSETQRNKGNFPGRFSGRQFSNSRSEMNVSTLELGDSALYLCASSFAGGRDEQFFGPGTRLTVL.

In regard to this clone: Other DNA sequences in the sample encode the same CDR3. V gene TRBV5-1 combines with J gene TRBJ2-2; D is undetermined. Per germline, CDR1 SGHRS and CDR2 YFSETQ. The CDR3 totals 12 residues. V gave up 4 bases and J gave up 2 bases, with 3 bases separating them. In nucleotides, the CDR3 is TGCGCCAGCAGCCTAAACACCGGGGAGCTGTTTTTT. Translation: CASSLNTGELFF.

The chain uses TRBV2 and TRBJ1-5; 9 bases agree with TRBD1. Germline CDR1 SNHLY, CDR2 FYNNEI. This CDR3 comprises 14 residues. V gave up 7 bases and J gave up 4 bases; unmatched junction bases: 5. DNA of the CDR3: TGTGCCAGCACTTTGGACAGGGGAAATCAGCCCCAGCATTTT. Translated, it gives CASTLDRGNQPQHF.

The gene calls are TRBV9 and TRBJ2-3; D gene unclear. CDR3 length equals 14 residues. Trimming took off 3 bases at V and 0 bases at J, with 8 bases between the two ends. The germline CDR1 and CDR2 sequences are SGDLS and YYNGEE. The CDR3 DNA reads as TGTGCCAGCAGCGGTCGGTATAGCACAGATACGCAGTATTTT. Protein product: CASSGRYSTDTQYF.

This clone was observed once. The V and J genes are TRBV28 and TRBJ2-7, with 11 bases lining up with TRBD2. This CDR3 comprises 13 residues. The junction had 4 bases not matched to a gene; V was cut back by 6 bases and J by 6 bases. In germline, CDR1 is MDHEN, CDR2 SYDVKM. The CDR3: CASRTSGSSEQYF. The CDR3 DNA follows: TGTGCCAGCAGAACTAGCGGGAGTAGCGAGCAGTACTTC.

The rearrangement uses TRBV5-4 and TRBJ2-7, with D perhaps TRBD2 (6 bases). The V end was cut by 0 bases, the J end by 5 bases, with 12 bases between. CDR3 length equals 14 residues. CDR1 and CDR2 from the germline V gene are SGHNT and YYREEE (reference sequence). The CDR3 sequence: CASSLDAGSDEQYF. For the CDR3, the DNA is TGTGCCAGCAGCTTGGACGCGGGGAGCGACGAGCAGTACTTC. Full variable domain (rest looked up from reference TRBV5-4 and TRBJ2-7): ETGVTQSPTHLIKTRGQQVTLRCSSQSGHNTVSWYQQALGQGPQFIFQYYREEENGRGNFPPRFSGLQFPNYSSELNVNALELDDSALYLCASSLDAGSDEQYFGPGTRLTVT.

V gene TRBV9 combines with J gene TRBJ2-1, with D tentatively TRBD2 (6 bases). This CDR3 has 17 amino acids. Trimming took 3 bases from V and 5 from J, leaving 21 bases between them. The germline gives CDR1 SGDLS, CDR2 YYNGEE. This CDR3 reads CASSAGLGTPFHNEQFF. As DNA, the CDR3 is TGTGCCAGCAGCGCCGGGTTGGGGACTCCTTTTCACAATGAGCAGTTCTTC. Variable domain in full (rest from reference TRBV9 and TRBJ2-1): DSGVTQTPKHLITATGQRVTLRCSPRSGDLSVYWYQQSLDQGLQFLIQYYNGEERAKGNILERFSAQQFPDLHSELNLSSLELGDSALYFCASSAGLGTPFHNEQFFGPGTRLTVL.

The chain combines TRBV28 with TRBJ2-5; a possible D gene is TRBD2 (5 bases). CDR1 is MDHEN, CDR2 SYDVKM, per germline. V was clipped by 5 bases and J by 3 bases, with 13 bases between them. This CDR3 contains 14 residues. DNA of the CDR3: TGTGCCAGCAGTGATAGCGTGCTTAAAGAGACCCAGTACTTC. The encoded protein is CASSDSVLKETQYF.

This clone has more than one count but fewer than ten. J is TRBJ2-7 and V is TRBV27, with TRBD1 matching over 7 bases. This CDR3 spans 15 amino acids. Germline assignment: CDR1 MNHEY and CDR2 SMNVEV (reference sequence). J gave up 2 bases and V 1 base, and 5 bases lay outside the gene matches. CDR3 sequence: CASSLLTGSPYEQYF. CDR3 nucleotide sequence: TGTGCCAGCAGTTTATTGACAGGGTCGCCCTACGAGCAGTACTTC.

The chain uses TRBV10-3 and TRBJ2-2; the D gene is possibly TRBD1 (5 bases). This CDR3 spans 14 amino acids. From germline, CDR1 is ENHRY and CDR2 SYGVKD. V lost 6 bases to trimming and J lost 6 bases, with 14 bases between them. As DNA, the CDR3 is TGTGCCATCAGACTCAGGGAAACCGCCGGGGAGCTGTTTTTT. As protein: CAIRLRETAGELFF.

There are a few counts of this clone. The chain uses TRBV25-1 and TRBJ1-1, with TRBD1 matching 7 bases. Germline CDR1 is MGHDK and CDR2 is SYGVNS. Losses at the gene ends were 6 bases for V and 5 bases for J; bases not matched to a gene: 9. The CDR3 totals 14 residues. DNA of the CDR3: TGTGCCAGCAGGGAAACAGGGGTTGGAACTGAAGCTTTCTTT. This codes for CASRETGVGTEAFF.